What follows describes a single T cell receptor beta chain. Its antigen is undetermined. The sample is drawn from a study of monozygotic twins with inflammatory bowel disease. The study, taken as a whole, reports: Patient-specific immunosuppressive treatments may have made repertoires more variable. It was observed that concordant and discordant twins did not differ in repertoire similarity, possibly given limited power.

The CDR3 is 14 residues long. Germline V gene data show CDR1 as KGHSH and CDR2 as LQKENI. UMIs with a 6-nucleotide sample barcode were added by template switching. TCRdb reprocessed the 5' RACE reads and reports one entry per CDR3 protein, with no DNA. The specimen's table records 350,000 to 500,000 distinct CDR3 sequences. The sample consisted of blood. The clonotype was recovered from a human donor with ulcerative colitis or Crohn's disease, or a healthy co-twin of an affected twin (not recorded which). The chain uses TRBV18 and TRBJ1-1. CDR3 sequence: CASSPEGLGTEAFF.